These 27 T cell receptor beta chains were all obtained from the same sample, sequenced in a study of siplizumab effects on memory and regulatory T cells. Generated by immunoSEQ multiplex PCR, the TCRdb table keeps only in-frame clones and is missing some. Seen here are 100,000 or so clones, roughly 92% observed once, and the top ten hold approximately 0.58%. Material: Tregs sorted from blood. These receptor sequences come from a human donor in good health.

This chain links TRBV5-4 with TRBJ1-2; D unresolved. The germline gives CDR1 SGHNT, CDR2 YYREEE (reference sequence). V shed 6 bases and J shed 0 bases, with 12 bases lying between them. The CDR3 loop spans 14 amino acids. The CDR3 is CASKGLGANYGYTF. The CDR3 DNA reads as TGTGCCAGCAAGGGTCTTGGGGCTAACTATGGCTACACCTTC.

CDR3 region: CAILSSGTYNEQFF. The CDR3 DNA is TGTGCCATCCTGAGTAGCGGGACTTACAATGAGCAGTTCTTC. The V gene is TRBV6-7, the J gene TRBJ2-1; 8 bases line up with TRBD2. TRBV6-7 is placed among ORFs of uncertain function. The CDR3 length is 14 residues. The trim removed 10 bases at V and 4 bases at J, leaving 9 bases unmatched.

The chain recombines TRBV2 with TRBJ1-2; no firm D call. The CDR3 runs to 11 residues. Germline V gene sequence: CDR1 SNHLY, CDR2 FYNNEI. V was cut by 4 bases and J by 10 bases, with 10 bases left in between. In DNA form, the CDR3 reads TGTGCCAGCAGTGTTCGTCGCACCTACACCTTC. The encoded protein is CASSVRRTYTF. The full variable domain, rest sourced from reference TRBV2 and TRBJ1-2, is EPEVTQTPSHQVTQMGQEVILRCVPISNHLYFYWYRQILGQKVEFLVSFYNNEISEKSEIFDDQFSVERPDGSNFTLKIRSTKLEDSAMYFCASSVRRTYTFGSGTRLTVV.

The CDR3 DNA reads TGTGCCAGCAGCTTAGCGCGTGGCGGCGAAGCTTTCTTT. Translating it yields CASSLARGGEAFF. V is TRBV7-2 and J is TRBJ1-1; D remains ambiguous. The V end was cut by 0 bases, the J end by 8 bases, with 10 bases between. There are 13 residues in the CDR3. CDR1 and CDR2 from the germline V gene are SGHTA and FQGNSA.

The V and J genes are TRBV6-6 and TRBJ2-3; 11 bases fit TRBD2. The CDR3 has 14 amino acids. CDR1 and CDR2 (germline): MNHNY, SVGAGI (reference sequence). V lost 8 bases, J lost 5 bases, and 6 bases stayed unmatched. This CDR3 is CASSFGLAGDTQYF. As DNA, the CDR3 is TGTGCCAGCTCCTTTGGACTAGCGGGAGATACGCAGTATTTT.

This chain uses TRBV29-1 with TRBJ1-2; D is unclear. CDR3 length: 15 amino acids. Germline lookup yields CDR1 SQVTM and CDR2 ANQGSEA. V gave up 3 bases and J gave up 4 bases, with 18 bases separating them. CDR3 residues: CSVDGRSGSGYGYTF. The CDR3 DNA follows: TGCAGCGTTGATGGTAGGTCCGGGAGTGGCTATGGCTACACCTTC.

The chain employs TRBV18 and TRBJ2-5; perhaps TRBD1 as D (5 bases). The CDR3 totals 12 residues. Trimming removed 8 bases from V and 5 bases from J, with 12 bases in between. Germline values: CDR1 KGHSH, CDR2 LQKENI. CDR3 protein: CASVSRGETQYF. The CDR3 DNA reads TGTGCCAGCGTATCTAGGGGCGAGACCCAGTACTTC.

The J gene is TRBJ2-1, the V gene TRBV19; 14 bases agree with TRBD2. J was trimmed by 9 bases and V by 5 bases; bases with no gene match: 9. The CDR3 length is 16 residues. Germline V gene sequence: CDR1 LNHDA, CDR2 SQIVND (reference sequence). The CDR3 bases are TGTGCCAGTAGTTCTCCGGGACTAGCGGGAGTTAGTGAGCAGTTCTTC. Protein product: CASSSPGLAGVSEQFF.

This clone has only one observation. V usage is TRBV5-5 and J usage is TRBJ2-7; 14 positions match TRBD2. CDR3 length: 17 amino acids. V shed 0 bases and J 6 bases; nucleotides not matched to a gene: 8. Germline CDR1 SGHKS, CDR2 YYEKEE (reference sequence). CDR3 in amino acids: CASSLDAQTSGRGEQYF. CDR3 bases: TGTGCCAGCAGCTTGGACGCCCAGACTAGCGGGAGGGGCGAGCAGTACTTC.

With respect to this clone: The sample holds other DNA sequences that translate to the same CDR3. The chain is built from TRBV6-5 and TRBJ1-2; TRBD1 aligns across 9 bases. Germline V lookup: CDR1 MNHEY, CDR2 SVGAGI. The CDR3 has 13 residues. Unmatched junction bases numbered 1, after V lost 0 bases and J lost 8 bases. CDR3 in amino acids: CASSYSQGAGYTF. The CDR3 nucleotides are TGTGCCAGCAGTTACTCACAGGGGGCGGGCTACACCTTC.

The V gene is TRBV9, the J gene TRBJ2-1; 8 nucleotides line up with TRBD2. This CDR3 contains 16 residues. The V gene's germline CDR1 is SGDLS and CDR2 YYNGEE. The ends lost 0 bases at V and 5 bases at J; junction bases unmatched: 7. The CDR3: CASSVGVTSENNEQFF. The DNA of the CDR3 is TGTGCCAGCAGCGTAGGCGTGACTAGCGAAAACAATGAGCAGTTCTTC. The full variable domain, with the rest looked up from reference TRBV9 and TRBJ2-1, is DSGVTQTPKHLITATGQRVTLRCSPRSGDLSVYWYQQSLDQGLQFLIQYYNGEERAKGNILERFSAQQFPDLHSELNLSSLELGDSALYFCASSVGVTSENNEQFFGPGTRLTVL.

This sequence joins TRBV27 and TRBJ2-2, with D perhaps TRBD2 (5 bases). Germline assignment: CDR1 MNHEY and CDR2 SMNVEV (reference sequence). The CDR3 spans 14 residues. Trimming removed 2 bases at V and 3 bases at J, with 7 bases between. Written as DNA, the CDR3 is TGTGCCAGCAGTTTAGGAGGAGACACCGGGGAGCTGTTTTTT. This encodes CASSLGGDTGELFF.

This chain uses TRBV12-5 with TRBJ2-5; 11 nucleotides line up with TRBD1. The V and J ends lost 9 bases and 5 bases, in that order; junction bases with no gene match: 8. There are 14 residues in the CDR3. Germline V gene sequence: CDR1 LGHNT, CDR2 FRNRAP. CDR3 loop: CASAGTGGPETQYF. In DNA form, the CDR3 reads TGTGCTAGCGCCGGGACAGGGGGTCCTGAGACCCAGTACTTC.

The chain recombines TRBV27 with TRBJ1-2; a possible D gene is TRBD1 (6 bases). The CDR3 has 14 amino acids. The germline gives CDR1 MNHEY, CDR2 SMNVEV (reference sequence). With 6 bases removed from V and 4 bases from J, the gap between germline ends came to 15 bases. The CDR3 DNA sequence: TGTGCCAGCAGGCAACCGGGACAAAGCTATGGCTACACCTTC. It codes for CASRQPGQSYGYTF.

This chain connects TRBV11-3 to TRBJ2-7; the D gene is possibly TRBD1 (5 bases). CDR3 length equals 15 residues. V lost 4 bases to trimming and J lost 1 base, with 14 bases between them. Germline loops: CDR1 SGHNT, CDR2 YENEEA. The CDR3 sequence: CASSSQTDSSYEQYF. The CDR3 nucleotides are TGTGCCAGCAGCTCGCAAACCGACAGTTCCTACGAGCAGTACTTC.

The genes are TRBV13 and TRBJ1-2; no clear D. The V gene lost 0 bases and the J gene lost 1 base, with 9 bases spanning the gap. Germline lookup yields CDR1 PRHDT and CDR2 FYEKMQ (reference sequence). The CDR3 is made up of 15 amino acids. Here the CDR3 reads CASSLGVYSNYGYTF. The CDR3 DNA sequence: TGTGCCAGCAGCTTAGGCGTTTACAGTAACTATGGCTACACCTTC.

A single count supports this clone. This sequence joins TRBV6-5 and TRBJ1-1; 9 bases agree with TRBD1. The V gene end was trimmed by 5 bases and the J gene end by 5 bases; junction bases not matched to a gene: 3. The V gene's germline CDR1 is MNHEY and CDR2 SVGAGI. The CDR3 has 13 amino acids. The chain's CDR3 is CASSRDRETEAFF. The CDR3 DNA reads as TGTGCCAGCAGTAGGGACAGGGAAACTGAAGCTTTCTTT.

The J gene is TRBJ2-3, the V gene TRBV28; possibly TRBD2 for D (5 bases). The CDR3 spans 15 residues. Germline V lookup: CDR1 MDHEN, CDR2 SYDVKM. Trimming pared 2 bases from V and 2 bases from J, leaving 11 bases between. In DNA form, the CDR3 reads TGTGCCAGCAGTTTACGGCTACTAGACACAGATACGCAGTATTTT. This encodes CASSLRLLDTDTQYF.

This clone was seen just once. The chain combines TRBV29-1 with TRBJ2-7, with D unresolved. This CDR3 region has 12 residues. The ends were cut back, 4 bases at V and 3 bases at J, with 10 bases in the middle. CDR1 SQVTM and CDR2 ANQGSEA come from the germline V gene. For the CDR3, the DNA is TGCAGCGTTGTTTGCCTACTCTACGAGCAGTACTTC. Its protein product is CSVVCLLYEQYF.

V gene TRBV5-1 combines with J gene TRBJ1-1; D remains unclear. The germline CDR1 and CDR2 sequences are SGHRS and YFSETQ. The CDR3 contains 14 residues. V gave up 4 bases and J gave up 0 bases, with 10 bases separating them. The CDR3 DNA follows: TGCGCCAGCAGCGGGAAGGCAGTGAACACTGAAGCTTTCTTT. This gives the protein CASSGKAVNTEAFF.

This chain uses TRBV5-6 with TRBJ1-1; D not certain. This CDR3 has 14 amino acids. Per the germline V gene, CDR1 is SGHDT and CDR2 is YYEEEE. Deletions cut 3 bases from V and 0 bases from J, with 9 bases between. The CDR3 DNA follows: TGTGCCAGCAGCTCAAGACACTTGAACACTGAAGCTTTCTTT. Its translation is CASSSRHLNTEAFF.

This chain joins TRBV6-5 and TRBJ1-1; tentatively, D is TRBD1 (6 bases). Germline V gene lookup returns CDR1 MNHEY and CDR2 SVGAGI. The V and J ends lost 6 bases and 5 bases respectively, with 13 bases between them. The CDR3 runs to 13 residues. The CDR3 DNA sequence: TGTGCCAGCAGGGAACAGGGAAGAACTGAAGCTTTCTTT. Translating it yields CASREQGRTEAFF.

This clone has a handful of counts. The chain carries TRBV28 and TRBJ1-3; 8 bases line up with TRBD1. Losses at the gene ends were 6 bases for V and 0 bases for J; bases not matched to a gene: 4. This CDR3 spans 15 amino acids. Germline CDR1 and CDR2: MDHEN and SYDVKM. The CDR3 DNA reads TGTGCCAGCAGCGACAGGGGCCGCTCTGGAAACACCATATATTTT. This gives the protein CASSDRGRSGNTIYF.

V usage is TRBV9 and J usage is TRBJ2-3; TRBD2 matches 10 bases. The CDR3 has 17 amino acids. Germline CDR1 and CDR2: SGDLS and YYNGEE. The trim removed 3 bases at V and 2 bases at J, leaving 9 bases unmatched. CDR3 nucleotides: TGTGCCAGCAGCGCAGGAGCGGGAGGGTGGGACACAGATACGCAGTATTTT. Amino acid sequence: CASSAGAGGWDTDTQYF.

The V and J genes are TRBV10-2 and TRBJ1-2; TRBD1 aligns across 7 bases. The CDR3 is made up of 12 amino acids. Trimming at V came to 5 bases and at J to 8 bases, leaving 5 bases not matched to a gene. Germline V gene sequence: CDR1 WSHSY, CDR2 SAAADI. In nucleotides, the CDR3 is TGCGCCAGCAGTCCCACAGGGGCAGGCTACACCTTC. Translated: CASSPTGAGYTF.

The CDR3: CASSFRVTQSYNEQFF. CDR3 in DNA: TGCGCCAGCAGCTTCCGAGTGACTCAATCCTACAATGAGCAGTTCTTC. The chain recombines TRBV5-1 with TRBJ2-1; no clear D. This CDR3 is 16 amino acids long. V was cut by 2 bases and J by 1 base, with 13 bases left in between. Germline V CDR1 and CDR2: SGHRS, YFSETQ. The full variable domain, in which reference TRBV5-1 and TRBJ2-1 provide the parts outside the CDR3, is KAGVTQTPRYLIKTRGQQVTLSCSPISGHRSVSWYQQTPGQGLQFLFEYFSETQRNKGNFPGRFSGRQFSNSRSEMNVSTLELGDSALYLCASSFRVTQSYNEQFFGPGTRLTVL.

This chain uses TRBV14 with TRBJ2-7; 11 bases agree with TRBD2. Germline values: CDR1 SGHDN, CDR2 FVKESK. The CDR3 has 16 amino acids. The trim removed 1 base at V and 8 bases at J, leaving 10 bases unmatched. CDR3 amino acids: CASSQVGLLAGGQQYF. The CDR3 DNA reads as TGTGCCAGCAGCCAAGTCGGGCTGTTAGCGGGAGGGCAGCAGTACTTC.